The clone carrying this T cell receptor (beta chain) came up a few times. This sample stems from a study of patients and donors after allogeneic stem cell transplantation. V was pared by 5 bases and J by 3 bases, with 4 bases of the junction left unmatched. CDR3 size: 15 residues. Germline V gene data show CDR1 as MNHNY and CDR2 as SVGAGI (reference sequence). Via MiXCR, TCRdb re-called the RT-PCR reads, giving one row per CDR3 protein. The sample includes about 200,000 distinct CDR3 sequences, more than 35% seen only once; the top ten take 30% to 35%. The sequenced material came from blood, either unsorted or a sorted T cell fraction (not recorded which). The TCR was taken from a human donor who was either an allogeneic HSCT recipient or a stem cell or donor lymphocyte infusion donor (not recorded which). It is not recorded whose cells these are; they may come from a transplant donor. The chain couples TRBV6-6 to TRBJ2-7; 13 nucleotides match TRBD2. CDR3 amino acids: CASSGTSGALYEQYF. CDR3 bases: TGTGCCAGCAGTGGGACTAGCGGGGCCCTCTACGAGCAGTACTTC.